These 32 T cell receptor beta chains share one sample of origin, sequenced in a study of blood T cell repertoires in COVID-19 (dated by TCRdb to 2018 to 2020). The library was obtained by the immunoSEQ multiplex PCR assay. The clones in this table, taken by TCRdb from immuneACCESS, are in-frame only. Not every clone is retained; where verified, under half of the shortfall comes from an unresolved V gene, and the cause of the rest is unknown. The sample table holds a few hundred thousand clones, of which 84% were seen once. The ten top clones hold 3.5% to 5% of the sample. The sample was PBMCs or T cells enriched from blood (not recorded which). The receptors stem from a man aged 30 to 39 with acute COVID-19.

The genes are TRBV5-6 and TRBJ1-2; 9 bases align to TRBD1. The CDR3 consists of 14 residues. The germline gives CDR1 SGHDT, CDR2 YYEEEE. V lost 3 bases to trimming and J lost 4 bases; unmatched junction nucleotides: 4. CDR3 nucleotides: TGTGCCAGCAGCTATGGACAGGGGTTCTATGGCTACACCTTC. Its protein product is CASSYGQGFYGYTF.

The chain is built from TRBV24-1 and TRBJ2-6; a weak D match, TRBD1 (5 bases). Germline V gene sequence: CDR1 KGHDR, CDR2 SFDVKD. CDR3 length: 16 residues. Trimming cost V 5 bases and J 2 bases, with 12 bases left between them. The CDR3, as DNA: TGTGCCACCAGTGGCAGGGAATTGGCTGGGGCCAACGTCCTGACTTTC. This codes for CATSGRELAGANVLTF.

The J gene is TRBJ2-1, the V gene TRBV9; D perhaps matches TRBD2 (6 bases). The germline V gene encodes CDR1 SGDLS and CDR2 YYNGEE. CDR3 size: 14 residues. V lost 0 bases, J lost 9 bases, and 13 bases lay in between. The CDR3 protein is CASSVGWGAGEQFF. DNA for the CDR3: TGTGCCAGCAGCGTAGGTTGGGGAGCGGGTGAGCAGTTCTTC.

A few counts support this clone. The chain couples TRBV7-6 to TRBJ1-1; 8 nucleotides line up with TRBD1. The CDR3 length is 13 residues. Germline CDR1 and CDR2: SGHVS and FNYEAQ. The V segment lost 6 bases and the J segment 3 bases; nucleotides outside the gene matches: 3. The CDR3 reads CASSRTGYTEAFF. The CDR3 region has the DNA TGTGCCAGCAGTAGGACAGGGTACACTGAAGCTTTCTTT. Full variable domain (missing parts from reference TRBV7-6 and TRBJ1-1): GAGVSQSPRYKVTKRGQDVALRCDPISGHVSLYWYRQALGQGPEFLTYFNYEAQQDKSGLPNDRFSAERPEGSISTLTIQRTEQRDSAMYRCASSRTGYTEAFFGQGTRLTVV.

The chain is built from TRBV2 and TRBJ2-1, with a tentative D call TRBD1 (6 bases). Germline V gene data show CDR1 as SNHLY and CDR2 as FYNNEI. The CDR3 extends over 12 amino acids. V lost 7 bases, J lost 4 bases, and 8 bases lay in between. CDR3 sequence: CASMDSYNEQFF. Here the CDR3 DNA reads TGTGCCAGCATGGACAGTTACAATGAGCAGTTCTTC. Using reference TRBV2 and TRBJ2-1 for the parts outside the CDR3, the full variable domain is EPEVTQTPSHQVTQMGQEVILRCVPISNHLYFYWYRQILGQKVEFLVSFYNNEISEKSEIFDDQFSVERPDGSNFTLKIRSTKLEDSAMYFCASMDSYNEQFFGPGTRLTVL.

The gene calls are TRBV19 and TRBJ1-3; D gene unclear. The germline CDR1 and CDR2 sequences are LNHDA and SQIVND (reference sequence). The V end was cut by 9 bases, the J end by 0 bases, with 15 bases between. This CDR3 is built from 15 residues. CDR3 protein: CASRVLENSGNTIYF. The CDR3 DNA follows: TGTGCCAGCCGTGTGTTGGAGAACTCTGGAAACACCATATATTTT.

The chain employs TRBV12-3 or TRBV12-4 and TRBJ2-1; a weak D match, TRBD2 (6 bases). V shed 8 bases and J shed 3 bases, with 11 bases lying between them. The length of the CDR3 is 13 residues. The DNA of the CDR3 is TGTGCCAGCGGGCCTAGCGTCTACAATGAGCAGTTCTTC. Translating gives CASGPSVYNEQFF.

This chain uses TRBV30 with TRBJ2-3; 11 nucleotides match TRBD2. The CDR3 extends over 22 amino acids. Looked up from germline, CDR1 is GTSNPN and CDR2 is SVGIG (reference sequence). Here the CDR3 DNA reads TGTGCTTCAGCAGGTGGTAGCGGGAGGGCCGGTGCGCCTGCGCTGCGACCAGATACGCAGTATTTT. It translates to CASAGGSGRAGAPALRPDTQYF.

This rearrangement joins TRBV4-1 to TRBJ1-2; D remains ambiguous. The V gene lost 1 base and the J gene lost 5 bases, with 17 bases spanning the gap. Germline assignment: CDR1 MGHRA and CDR2 YSYEKL. This CDR3 contains 16 residues. CDR3 DNA: TGCGCCAGCAGCCAAGCCGAGTCGCGCATGAGGTATGGCTACACCTTC. This sequence encodes CASSQAESRMRYGYTF.

V and J are TRBV19 and TRBJ1-1; D might be TRBD1 (6 bases). The V and J ends lost 4 bases and 7 bases respectively, with 13 bases between them. Germline V lookup: CDR1 LNHDA, CDR2 SQIVND (reference sequence). The CDR3 totals 13 residues. The CDR3 DNA is TGTGCCAGTAGTACAGGGGCTCGGAATGAAGCTTTCTTT. Protein sequence: CASSTGARNEAFF. The full variable domain, completed using reference TRBV19 and TRBJ1-1, is DGGITQSPKYLFRKEGQNVTLSCEQNLNHDAMYWYRQDPGQGLRLIYYSQIVNDFQKGDIAEGYSVSREKKESFPLTVTSAQKNPTAFYLCASSTGARNEAFFGQGTRLTVV.

This clone was observed a handful of times. The chain links TRBV5-4 to TRBJ2-1; TRBD2 matches 8 bases. The CDR3 is made up of 16 amino acids. With 2 bases clipped from V and 6 bases from J, the junction kept 10 bases outside the gene matches. Germline values: CDR1 SGHNT, CDR2 YYREEE (reference sequence). CDR3 DNA sequence: TGTGCCAGCAGCTTAACTAGCGGCGGGGGGCCCAATGAGCAGTTCTTC. Its translation: CASSLTSGGGPNEQFF.

The J gene is TRBJ2-1, the V gene TRBV4-2; 14 bases agree with TRBD2. CDR1 is LGHNA, CDR2 YNFKEQ, per germline. V lost 0 bases to trimming and J lost 7 bases; unmatched junction nucleotides: 5. The CDR3 consists of 17 residues. CDR3 region: CASSQDQGTSGSNEQFF. The CDR3, as DNA: TGTGCCAGCAGCCAAGACCAAGGGACTAGCGGGAGTAATGAGCAGTTCTTC.

This clone showed up just a few times. The gene calls are TRBV5-1 and TRBJ1-1; 8 positions agree with TRBD1. J was trimmed by 5 bases and V by 4 bases; bases with no gene match: 7. Germline values: CDR1 SGHRS, CDR2 YFSETQ. CDR3 length equals 14 residues. CDR3 amino acids: CASSDGQGRTEAFF. The DNA for the CDR3 is TGCGCCAGCAGCGACGGACAGGGTCGAACTGAAGCTTTCTTT. Supplemented by reference TRBV5-1 and TRBJ1-1, the full variable domain reads KAGVTQTPRYLIKTRGQQVTLSCSPISGHRSVSWYQQTPGQGLQFLFEYFSETQRNKGNFPGRFSGRQFSNSRSEMNVSTLELGDSALYLCASSDGQGRTEAFFGQGTRLTVV.

This chain connects TRBV11-2 to TRBJ2-3, with D perhaps matching TRBD2 (5 bases). Trimming shortened V by 1 base and J by 0 bases, and 11 bases separated the two germline ends. This CDR3 has 16 residues. Germline CDR1 and CDR2: SGHAT and FQNNGV. CDR3 in amino acids: CASSLVGGFSTDTQYF. The CDR3 DNA reads TGTGCCAGCAGCTTAGTCGGCGGGTTTAGCACAGATACGCAGTATTTT. Complete variable domain (other parts from reference TRBV11-2 and TRBJ2-3): EAGVAQSPRYKIIEKRQSVAFWCNPISGHATLYWYQQILGQGPKLLIQFQNNGVVDDSQLPKDRFSAERLKGVDSTLKIQPAKLEDSAVYLCASSLVGGFSTDTQYFGPGTRLTVL.

The V gene is TRBV3-1 (or the pseudogene TRBV3-2), the J gene TRBJ1-1; the D gene is possibly TRBD1 (6 bases). Germline V gene sequence: CDR1 LGHDT, CDR2 YNNKEL (reference sequence). Trimming took 2 bases from V and 1 from J, leaving 11 bases between them. The CDR3 covers 15 residues. The CDR3: CASSQLRGANTEAFF. The CDR3 DNA reads TGTGCCAGCAGCCAACTTCGGGGGGCGAACACTGAAGCTTTCTTT.

The V call is TRBV6-6, the J call TRBJ2-2; 7 bases fit TRBD1. V lost 6 bases to trimming and J lost 7 bases; unmatched junction nucleotides: 11. The germline V gene encodes CDR1 MNHNY and CDR2 SVGAGI (reference sequence). This CDR3 spans 15 amino acids. The CDR3 loop is CASRFGTDISGELFF. CDR3 DNA: TGTGCCAGCAGATTTGGGACAGACATCAGCGGGGAGCTGTTTTTT.

The chain employs TRBV19 and TRBJ1-5; D possibly corresponds to TRBD1 (6 bases). V lost 6 bases to trimming and J lost 1 base, with 13 bases between them. CDR1 is LNHDA and CDR2 is SQIVND in the germline V gene (reference sequence). The CDR3 length is 15 residues. This CDR3 reads CASSPTGTSNQPQHF. The DNA for the CDR3 is TGTGCCAGTAGCCCGACAGGTACGAGCAATCAGCCCCAGCATTTT. Full variable domain (missing parts from reference TRBV19 and TRBJ1-5): DGGITQSPKYLFRKEGQNVTLSCEQNLNHDAMYWYRQDPGQGLRLIYYSQIVNDFQKGDIAEGYSVSREKKESFPLTVTSAQKNPTAFYLCASSPTGTSNQPQHFGDGTRLSIL.

This chain joins TRBV24-1 and TRBJ2-3, with D perhaps matching TRBD1 (5 bases). Looked up from germline, CDR1 is KGHDR and CDR2 is SFDVKD. The CDR3 spans 14 residues. V lost 12 bases to trimming and J lost 0 bases, with 15 bases between them. Here the CDR3 reads CAVETEASTDTQYF. The CDR3 coding sequence is TGTGCCGTAGAGACAGAGGCTAGCACAGATACGCAGTATTTT.

The genes are TRBV28 and TRBJ2-1; tentative D call: TRBD2 (5 bases). CDR3 length: 16 residues. Germline assignment: CDR1 MDHEN and CDR2 SYDVKM. Trimming removed 4 bases from V and 1 base from J, with 14 bases in between. The CDR3 nucleotides read TGTGCCAGCAGTTCCCCCTATCGAGGGTCCTACAATGAGCAGTTCTTC. Translated, it gives CASSSPYRGSYNEQFF.

Only a few counts were recorded for this clone. The rearrangement joins TRBV7-9 to TRBJ1-1; D is uncertain. CDR1 is SEHNR and CDR2 is FQNEAQ in the germline V gene (reference sequence). Trimming pared 0 bases from V and 6 bases from J, leaving 14 bases between. The CDR3 contains 15 residues. In DNA form, the CDR3 reads TGTGCCAGCAGCTTAGCGCCAGGAGGCACCCCTGAAGCTTTCTTT. It specifies CASSLAPGGTPEAFF.

The chain recombines TRBV25-1 with TRBJ2-6; the D gene is possibly TRBD1 (5 bases). Germline V gene data show CDR1 as MGHDK and CDR2 as SYGVNS. The CDR3 extends over 13 amino acids. V dropped 6 bases and J dropped 2 bases, with 5 bases sitting between them. CDR3 protein: CASSRAGANVLTF. Here the CDR3 DNA reads TGTGCCAGCAGCAGGGCTGGGGCCAACGTCCTGACTTTC.

This clone was counted once. The V gene is TRBV27, the J gene TRBJ1-6; TRBD1 matches at 8 bases. The junction had 8 bases not matched to a gene; V was cut back by 3 bases and J by 10 bases. This CDR3 region has 15 residues. CDR1 and CDR2 from the germline V gene are MNHEY and SMNVEV (reference sequence). The CDR3 region is CASSFVTGGESPLHF. In DNA form, the CDR3 reads TGTGCCAGCAGTTTTGTAACAGGGGGTGAGTCACCCCTCCACTTT.

The J gene is TRBJ1-5, the V gene TRBV19, with TRBD1 identical over 9 bases. Germline V gene data show CDR1 as LNHDA and CDR2 as SQIVND (reference sequence). The CDR3 is 17 amino acids. V trimming: 7 bases; J trimming: 0 bases; junction bases outside the gene matches: 10. The CDR3 spells CASKTGTGTYSNQPQHF. CDR3 nucleotides: TGTGCCAGTAAAACCGGGACAGGGACCTATAGCAATCAGCCCCAGCATTTT.

This rearrangement joins TRBV7-9 to TRBJ2-1; possibly TRBD2 for D (7 bases). V was shortened by 11 bases and J by 6 bases, with 17 bases between the two germline ends. The CDR3 has 13 residues. Germline-derived CDR1 and CDR2 are SEHNR and FQNEAQ (reference sequence). CDR3 bases: TGTGCCGGGGAGGGGGACTTCCTCAATGAGCAGTTCTTC. This encodes CAGEGDFLNEQFF. Complete variable domain (other parts from reference TRBV7-9 and TRBJ2-1): DTGVSQNPRHKITKRGQNVTFRCDPISEHNRLYWYRQTLGQGPEFLTYFQNEAQLEKSRLLSDRFSAERPKGSFSTLEIQRTEQGDSAMYLCAGEGDFLNEQFFGPGTRLTVL.

This chain links TRBV10-3 with TRBJ2-1; possibly TRBD2 for D (6 bases). CDR3 length equals 15 residues. CDR1 is ENHRY, CDR2 SYGVKD, per germline. Trimming cost V 4 bases and J 5 bases, with 15 bases left between them. Written as DNA, the CDR3 is TGTGCCATCAGTGCACCGGGAACGGGGGACAATGAGCAGTTCTTC. It translates to CAISAPGTGDNEQFF.

The chain combines TRBV28 with TRBJ1-2; 8 bases match TRBD1. Germline loops: CDR1 MDHEN, CDR2 SYDVKM. The CDR3 is made up of 17 amino acids. Unmatched junction bases numbered 15, after V lost 5 bases and J lost 4 bases. The CDR3: CASSPSRQGLNSYGYTF. The DNA of the CDR3 is TGTGCCAGCAGTCCTTCCCGACAGGGGTTAAATTCCTATGGCTACACCTTC.

V gene TRBV7-6 combines with J gene TRBJ2-2; TRBD2 agrees at 11 bases. Trimming at V came to 0 bases and at J to 4 bases, leaving 7 bases not matched to a gene. CDR1 is SGHVS, CDR2 FNYEAQ, per germline. This CDR3 is 18 amino acids long. Here the CDR3 DNA reads TGTGCCAGCAGCTTAGCGCCTAGCGGGGGGCCGGGCACCGGGGAGCTGTTTTTT. Residues: CASSLAPSGGPGTGELFF.

This chain connects TRBV7-8 to TRBJ2-3, with D possibly TRBD2 on 5 matching bases. V shed 6 bases and J shed 1 base, with 14 bases lying between them. This CDR3 spans 15 amino acids. Germline CDR1 reads SGHVS; CDR2 reads FQNEAQ. CDR3 in amino acids: CASRNLAPGTDTQYF. For the CDR3, the DNA is TGTGCCAGCAGGAATCTAGCACCCGGCACAGATACGCAGTATTTT.

V and J are TRBV18 and TRBJ1-1; D gene uncertain. Germline CDR1 KGHSH, CDR2 LQKENI. Trimming shortened V by 3 bases and J by 4 bases, and 18 bases separated the two germline ends. This CDR3 has 16 residues. The CDR3 sequence is CASSPSEAGIRTEAFF. In nucleotides, the CDR3 is TGTGCCAGCTCACCTTCGGAAGCGGGGATCCGCACTGAAGCTTTCTTT.

The V and J genes are TRBV29-1 and TRBJ1-1; TRBD1 matches at 10 bases. Germline trimming cut 7 bases from V and 7 bases from J; bases unmatched to any gene: 6. From germline, CDR1 is SQVTM and CDR2 ANQGSEA. This CDR3 is 12 amino acids long. The CDR3 reads CSARTGGSEAFF. The CDR3 nucleotides are TGCAGCGCCAGGACAGGGGGTAGTGAAGCTTTCTTT.

J is TRBJ2-1 and V is TRBV12-5, with 12 positions matching TRBD2. Unmatched junction bases numbered 5, after V lost 1 base and J lost 7 bases. Germline CDR1 and CDR2: LGHNT and FRNRAP. This CDR3 has 16 amino acids. The CDR3 DNA reads as TGTGCTAGTGGTTTGGCTCTAGCGGGAGGGGGGAATGAGCAGTTCTTC. Translation: CASGLALAGGGNEQFF.

This chain links TRBV5-1 with TRBJ2-6, with D hard to call. Looked up from germline, CDR1 is SGHRS and CDR2 is YFSETQ. This CDR3 is built from 14 residues. Trimming took 7 bases from V and 4 from J, leaving 12 bases between them. The CDR3, as DNA: TGCGCCAGCTCCCCCGTACGGGGGGCCAACGTCCTGACTTTC. Residues: CASSPVRGANVLTF.